Listed below are T cell receptor beta chains from one sample, sequenced in a study of T cell responses to AZD1222 COVID-19 vaccine. Measured with immunoSEQ multiplex PCR; TCRdb has only the in-frame clones, and not every one. The data contain about 84,000 clones, 70% to 90% of them singletons. The sample consisted of peripheral blood, taken 28 days after the second AZD1222 dose. These receptors were collected from an adult who received the AZD1222 COVID-19 vaccine. CDR3s include the opening cysteine and the closing phenylalanine or tryptophan. A D gene is named only where the DNA matches it firmly. Size is omitted from some rows. Given values are once, few, many or a class for expanded clones.

clone_size j_call d_call v_call cdr3_aa cdr3_nt
. TRBJ1-2 . TRBV7-2 CASSLGEYGYTF TGTGCCAGCAGTCTCGGGGAGTATGGCTACACCTTC
many TRBJ1-6 . TRBV10-3 CAISVGGNSPLHF TGTGCCATCAGTGTAGGCGGTAATTCACCCCTCCACTTT
few TRBJ2-3 . TRBV9 CASTLGGSTDTQYF TGTGCCAGCACCCTAGGGGGAAGCACAGATACGCAGTATTTT
few TRBJ1-1 . TRBV5-5 CASSLLGLGEAFF TGTGCCAGCAGCTTGTTAGGGTTAGGTGAAGCTTTCTTT
. TRBJ1-5 . TRBV6-2/TRBV6-3 CASTPWGIFNQPQHF TGTGCCAGCACCCCTTGGGGGATATTCAATCAGCCCCAGCATTTT
. TRBJ1-2 . TRBV5-6 CASSHGTVLGYTF TGTGCCAGCAGCCACGGGACGGTTCTTGGCTACACCTTC
. TRBJ1-1 . TRBV28 CASRLNTEAFF TGTGCCAGCAGGTTGAACACTGAAGCTTTCTTT
. TRBJ1-2 . TRBV19 CASSIQGLGTHGYTF TGTGCCAGTAGTATACAGGGACTTGGTACTCATGGCTACACCTTC
once TRBJ2-2 . TRBV30 CAWSRGWGELFF TGTGCCTGGAGTAGGGGATGGGGGGAGCTGTTTTTT
. TRBJ1-3 TRBD1 TRBV18 CASSPTGDGNTIYF TGTGCCAGCTCACCAACAGGGGATGGAAACACCATATATTTT
. TRBJ1-3 . TRBV6-5 CASRYTASGNTIYF TGTGCCAGTCGGTATACAGCCTCTGGAAACACCATATATTTT
. TRBJ2-1 . TRBV15 CATSREGVGTPNEQFF TGTGCCACCAGCAGGGAAGGAGTTGGGACCCCCAATGAGCAGTTCTTC
. TRBJ1-2 . TRBV28 CASSLTESSVYGYTF TGTGCCAGCAGTTTAACAGAATCCTCTGTCTATGGCTACACCTTC